The 9 T cell receptor beta chains listed next were all sequenced from one sample in a study of pediatric ulcerative colitis. Repertoires were generated with immunoSEQ multiplex PCR, while TCRdb's copy carries only in-frame clones and drops some. The data show 40,000 to 60,000 clones, with under 80% seen just once and around 3.8% held by the top ten. One to two pinch biopsies were taken from the rectum during colonoscopy. Sequencing input: gut tissue. All receptors come from a girl aged 5-17 years with moderate ulcerative colitis.

This chain uses TRBV4-1 with TRBJ2-2, with 15 nucleotides matching TRBD2. The trim removed 1 base at V and 6 bases at J, leaving 3 bases unmatched. CDR1 is MGHRA and CDR2 is YSYEKL in the germline V gene. The CDR3 has 17 amino acids. CDR3 in DNA: TGCGCCAGCAGCCAAGGGACTAGCGGGAGGGCCGCCGGGGAGCTGTTTTTT. Amino acids: CASSQGTSGRAAGELFF.

This chain connects TRBV19 to TRBJ2-7, with TRBD2 identical over 14 bases. J lost 5 bases, V lost 3 bases, and 9 bases had no gene match. CDR3 length: 17 residues. Per the germline V gene, CDR1 is LNHDA and CDR2 is SQIVND (reference sequence). The CDR3 reads CASSMWPTSGRAHEQYF. The DNA of the CDR3 is TGTGCCAGTAGTATGTGGCCGACTAGCGGGAGGGCCCACGAGCAGTACTTC.

The CDR3 DNA reads as TGTGCCAGCAGCCCGCACCGCCGGGACGGTTATGGCTACACCTTC. It encodes CASSPHRRDGYGYTF. The rearrangement uses TRBV5-6 and TRBJ1-2, with TRBD1 as a possible D gene (5 bases). Germline V CDR1 and CDR2: SGHDT, YYEEEE. Trimming removed 4 bases at V and 5 bases at J, with 18 bases between. The CDR3 is 15 residues long.

J is TRBJ1-4 and V is TRBV7-5; the table's D call of TRBD1 was not tested on the DNA. TRBV7-5 corresponds to a pseudogene. This CDR3 comprises 14 residues. CDR3 sequence (DNA): TGTGTCAGAAGCCGTTCAAGCTTACAGGAAAAACTGTTTTTT. The encoded protein is CVRSRSSLQEKLFF.

This chain uses TRBV20-1 with TRBJ2-5; the D is unclear. Germline V CDR1 and CDR2: DFQATT, SNEGSKA (reference sequence). The ends were cut back, 1 base at V and 4 bases at J, with 4 bases in the middle. The CDR3 is 11 residues long. CDR3 residues: CSARVRETQYF. CDR3 nucleotide sequence: TGCAGTGCTAGAGTTCGAGAGACCCAGTACTTC.

V and J are TRBV5-1 and TRBJ2-7, with D perhaps TRBD2 (6 bases). Per the germline V gene, CDR1 is SGHRS and CDR2 is YFSETQ. The CDR3 totals 14 residues. Trimming pared 6 bases from V and 3 bases from J, leaving 16 bases between. In nucleotides, the CDR3 is TGCGCCAGCAACCGGGACGGGGGACGCTACGAGCAGTACTTC. It is translated as CASNRDGGRYEQYF.

This sequence joins TRBV5-6 and TRBJ2-1; D not certain. V was clipped by 0 bases and J by 0 bases, with 10 bases between them. Germline-derived CDR1 and CDR2 are SGHDT and YYEEEE. This CDR3 region has 16 residues. Written as DNA, the CDR3 is TGTGCCAGCAGCTTGGATGCCGTAAGCTCCTACAATGAGCAGTTCTTC. Its translation: CASSLDAVSSYNEQFF.

This clone was detected only once. V is TRBV20-1 and J is TRBJ2-5; 7 bases line up with TRBD1. Germline V lookup: CDR1 DFQATT, CDR2 SNEGSKA (reference sequence). V shed 7 bases, J shed 2 bases, and the junction held 1 base outside the gene matches. The CDR3 is made up of 11 amino acids. The CDR3 protein is CSGDRQETQYF. In DNA form, the CDR3 reads TGCAGTGGGGACAGACAAGAGACCCAGTACTTC.

This clone was seen a handful of times. V gene TRBV7-9 combines with J gene TRBJ2-1; a possible D gene is TRBD2 (6 bases). There are 16 residues in the CDR3. V gave up 4 bases and J gave up 7 bases, with 20 bases separating them. The germline V gene encodes CDR1 SEHNR and CDR2 FQNEAQ (reference sequence). In DNA, the CDR3 is TGTGCCAGCAGCTCCCAAACTGGAGGGCCGGGGAATGAGCAGTTCTTC. This sequence encodes CASSSQTGGPGNEQFF.